The next 31 T cell receptor beta chains were all read from a single sample in a study of T cell clonotyping in hematopoietic cell transplantation. This table comes from immunoSEQ multiplex PCR, and its TCRdb copy is limited to in-frame clones, with some not included. The sample yields thousands of clones, 66% seen once. This sample comprised PBMCs, obtained 180 days after allogeneic stem cell transplant. The receptors stem from a male patient aged 45-59 years who had an allogeneic stem cell transplant from an unrelated donor, so the T cells may come from the graft donor. Some clones in this sample may be carry-over from other donors' samples.

Within the sample, this clone is medium-sized. This chain links TRBV9 with TRBJ2-7; no clear D. Per the germline V gene, CDR1 is SGDLS and CDR2 is YYNGEE. V gave up 0 bases and J gave up 12 bases, with 10 bases separating them. This CDR3 has 11 amino acids. The CDR3 here is CASSVVKLRYF. CDR3 bases: TGTGCCAGCAGCGTAGTGAAGTTACGGTACTTC.

The chain uses TRBV30 and TRBJ1-6, with no clear D. Germline lookup yields CDR1 GTSNPN and CDR2 SVGIG (reference sequence). The CDR3 runs to 21 residues. Trimming cost V 4 bases and J 4 bases, with 32 bases left between them. DNA of the CDR3: TGTGCCTGGAAGTCATCATTGGGGAAAGGGTCCTGGAAGGGATATAATTCACCCCTCCACTTT. As protein: CAWKSSLGKGSWKGYNSPLHF.

This clone has a handful of counts. The gene calls are TRBV27 and TRBJ1-4, with D perhaps matching TRBD1 (6 bases). Trimming pared 5 bases from V and 5 bases from J, leaving 6 bases between. CDR3 length equals 12 residues. Germline lookup yields CDR1 MNHEY and CDR2 SMNVEV (reference sequence). CDR3 amino acids: CASSTGNEKLFF. CDR3 nucleotide sequence: TGTGCCAGCAGTACAGGGAATGAAAAACTGTTTTTT.

The V and J genes are TRBV28 and TRBJ1-5, with TRBD1 as a possible D gene (5 bases). With 1 base removed from V and 3 bases from J, the gap between germline ends came to 16 bases. CDR1 and CDR2 (germline): MDHEN, SYDVKM. The CDR3 consists of 17 residues. CDR3 in DNA: TGTGCCAGCAGTTTATCCTACGGGGGAGGACCCAATCAGCCCCAGCATTTT. Amino acids: CASSLSYGGGPNQPQHF.

The chain has TRBV4-1 and TRBJ2-7; 9 bases agree with TRBD1. The CDR3 has 16 amino acids. Looked up from germline, CDR1 is MGHRA and CDR2 is YSYEKL. Trimming cost V 1 base and J 4 bases; bases outside gene matches: 8. This chain's CDR3 is CASSQGTGTGLYEQYF. CDR3 DNA sequence: TGCGCCAGCAGCCAAGGTACCGGGACAGGGTTATACGAGCAGTACTTC.

This rearrangement joins TRBV5-6 to TRBJ2-5; D is perhaps TRBD1 (6 bases). Looked up from germline, CDR1 is SGHDT and CDR2 is YYEEEE. The CDR3 spans 14 residues. The V end was cut by 5 bases, the J end by 1 base, with 12 bases between. This CDR3 is CASRPTGIQETQYF. CDR3 nucleotides: TGTGCCAGCAGGCCTACAGGGATCCAAGAGACCCAGTACTTC.

The gene calls are TRBV28 and TRBJ1-5; 10 nucleotides align to TRBD1. Germline assignment: CDR1 MDHEN and CDR2 SYDVKM. CDR3 length equals 16 residues. With V trimmed by 6 bases and J by 7 bases, 12 bases remained unmatched. CDR3 residues: CASRPQGQGPSQPQHF. CDR3 DNA: TGTGCCAGCAGACCCCAGGGACAGGGGCCCTCACAGCCCCAGCATTTT. Looking up the rest from reference TRBV28 and TRBJ1-5 gives the full variable domain: DVKVTQSSRYLVKRTGEKVFLECVQDMDHENMFWYRQDPGLGLRLIYFSYDVKMKEKGDIPEGYSVSREKKERFSLILESASTNQTSMYLCASRPQGQGPSQPQHFGDGTRLSIL.

The gene calls are TRBV5-1 and TRBJ1-6; D may be TRBD1 (5 bases). Per germline, CDR1 SGHRS and CDR2 YFSETQ. The CDR3 runs 15 residues. The ends were cut back, 4 bases at V and 5 bases at J, with 13 bases in the middle. The CDR3 spells CASSGTGSHNSPLHF. CDR3 nucleotide sequence: TGCGCCAGCAGCGGGACCGGCAGCCATAATTCACCCCTCCACTTT.

The chain uses TRBV25-1 and TRBJ2-2; a weak D match, TRBD2 (6 bases). V was cut by 2 bases and J by 3 bases, with 10 bases left in between. The germline V gene encodes CDR1 MGHDK and CDR2 SYGVNS. This CDR3 spans 15 amino acids. The CDR3 DNA reads TGTGCCAGCAGTGAAGGCGGGGCGGACACCGGGGAGCTGTTTTTT. Its translation: CASSEGGADTGELFF.

This clone came up a few times. The chain employs TRBV6-6 and TRBJ1-5; D not resolved. This CDR3 comprises 14 residues. V was clipped by 6 bases and J by 2 bases, with 11 bases between them. From germline, CDR1 is MNHNY and CDR2 SVGAGI (reference sequence). The CDR3 DNA reads TGTGCCAGCAGAGCGGGCTGGGGCAATCAGCCCCAGCATTTT. As protein: CASRAGWGNQPQHF.

The chain has TRBV5-6 and TRBJ1-5, with TRBD1 as a possible D gene (5 bases). The CDR3 runs 16 residues. CDR1 and CDR2 from the germline V gene are SGHDT and YYEEEE. The V end was cut by 1 base, the J end by 0 bases, with 11 bases between. The CDR3 bases are TGTGCCAGCAGCTTGACCAGGGAGTATAGCAATCAGCCCCAGCATTTT. Its protein is CASSLTREYSNQPQHF.

The chain is built from TRBV27 and TRBJ2-7, with D unresolved. V lost 6 bases, J lost 2 bases, and 14 bases lay in between. The CDR3 spans 14 residues. Germline V gives CDR1 MNHEY, CDR2 SMNVEV (reference sequence). The CDR3 nucleotides are TGTGCCAGCAGATCTCTGGACGGACCCTACGAGCAGTACTTC. Translated, it gives CASRSLDGPYEQYF.

V is TRBV7-2 and J is TRBJ1-3, with D unresolved. V was cut by 0 bases and J by 0 bases, with 12 bases left in between. The CDR3 is made up of 17 amino acids. Germline CDR1 SGHTA, CDR2 FQGNSA. Written as DNA, the CDR3 is TGTGCCAGCAGCTTAGCGCCGACGGGTTTCTCTGGAAACACCATATATTTT. Translated, it gives CASSLAPTGFSGNTIYF. Full variable domain (outside the CDR3, taken from reference TRBV7-2 and TRBJ1-3): GAGVSQSPSNKVTEKGKDVELRCDPISGHTALYWYRQSLGQGLEFLIYFQGNSAPDKSGLPSDRFSAERTGGSVSTLTIQRTQQEDSAVYLCASSLAPTGFSGNTIYFGEGSWLTVV.

In this sample, this clone turned up a few times. This chain links TRBV27 with TRBJ2-1, with D perhaps assigned TRBD1 or TRBD2 (6 bases each). The CDR3 contains 17 residues. Per germline, CDR1 MNHEY and CDR2 SMNVEV (reference sequence). V was pared by 3 bases and J by 1 base, with 16 bases between. As DNA, the CDR3 is TGTGCCAGCAGTTTTATCGGAGGGGGTACGTCCTACAATGAGCAGTTCTTC. Translated, it gives CASSFIGGGTSYNEQFF.

V is TRBV2 and J is TRBJ2-5, with D tentatively TRBD1 or TRBD2 (6 bases each). The CDR3 sequence is 13 residues long. With 4 bases removed from V and 4 bases from J, the gap between germline ends came to 10 bases. Per germline, CDR1 SNHLY and CDR2 FYNNEI. CDR3 DNA sequence: TGTGCCAGCAGTGGGGGGGCTGCAGAGACCCAGTACTTC. As protein: CASSGGAAETQYF.

This clone was detected only once. The V and J genes are TRBV29-1 and TRBJ2-7; 9 nucleotides match TRBD2. CDR3 length: 12 amino acids. The germline gives CDR1 SQVTM, CDR2 ANQGSEA. The V gene end was trimmed by 5 bases and the J gene end by 6 bases; junction bases not matched to a gene: 5. The CDR3: CSVLDSGSEQYF. The CDR3 nucleotides are TGCAGCGTTTTGGATAGCGGGAGCGAGCAGTACTTC.

J is TRBJ2-7 and V is TRBV5-1; 7 nucleotides line up with TRBD1. The CDR3 is 15 residues long. Per germline, CDR1 SGHRS and CDR2 YFSETQ. J was trimmed by 2 bases and V by 4 bases; bases with no gene match: 9. The CDR3 sequence: CASSEPSTGAYEQYF. The CDR3 DNA is TGCGCCAGCAGCGAGCCATCTACAGGGGCCTACGAGCAGTACTTC.

In this sample, this clone turned up a few times. V gene TRBV7-3 combines with J gene TRBJ2-7; no definite D call. Germline CDR1 and CDR2: SGHTA and FQGTGA. CDR3 length: 16 residues. The V end lost 6 bases, the J end lost 5 bases, and 23 bases lay between the germline ends. CDR3 in amino acids: CASSLFPAQYGHEQYF. CDR3 sequence (DNA): TGTGCCAGCAGTCTGTTTCCGGCTCAATACGGCCACGAGCAGTACTTC. The full variable domain, rest sourced from reference TRBV7-3 and TRBJ2-7, is GAGVSQTPSNKVTEKGKYVELRCDPISGHTALYWYRQSLGQGPEFLIYFQGTGAADDSGLPNDRFFAVRPEGSVSTLKIQRTERGDSAVYLCASSLFPAQYGHEQYFGPGTRLTVT.

This sequence joins TRBV2 and TRBJ1-5, with D perhaps matching TRBD1 (6 bases). The CDR3 length is 15 residues. Trimming stripped 1 base from V and 6 bases from J, with 13 bases between. CDR1 is SNHLY and CDR2 is FYNNEI in the germline V gene. The CDR3 here is CASSEVVGGTQPQHF. The CDR3 DNA follows: TGTGCCAGCAGTGAAGTCGTAGGGGGGACTCAGCCCCAGCATTTT.

This chain links TRBV5-1 with TRBJ1-2, with D unclear. CDR1 SGHRS and CDR2 YFSETQ come from the germline V gene. This CDR3 contains 13 residues. V was trimmed by 1 base and J by 1 base, leaving 5 bases between them. The CDR3 DNA reads TGCGCCAGCAGCTTGTACGGTAACTATGGCTACACCTTC. Its protein is CASSLYGNYGYTF.

This clone was observed a handful of times. The rearrangement joins TRBV13 to TRBJ2-3, with a weak D call TRBD2 (7 bases). Germline V lookup: CDR1 PRHDT, CDR2 FYEKMQ (reference sequence). V dropped 6 bases and J dropped 2 bases, with 18 bases sitting between them. The CDR3 covers 16 residues. CDR3 amino acids: CASRHRGAMITDTQYF. The CDR3 region has the DNA TGTGCCAGCAGGCATCGGGGGGCGATGATCACAGATACGCAGTATTTT. The full variable domain, rest sourced from reference TRBV13 and TRBJ2-3, is AAGVIQSPRHLIKEKRETATLKCYPIPRHDTVYWYQQGPGQDPQFLISFYEKMQSDKGSIPDRFSAQQFSDYHSELNMSSLELGDSALYFCASRHRGAMITDTQYFGPGTRLTVL.

This sequence joins TRBV5-4 and TRBJ1-2, with 7 nucleotides matching TRBD1. The CDR3 runs 16 residues. Per germline, CDR1 SGHNT and CDR2 YYREEE (reference sequence). The V and J ends lost 2 bases and 2 bases, in that order; junction bases with no gene match: 9. CDR3 residues: CASSLQGTGRNYGYTF. In DNA form, the CDR3 reads TGTGCCAGCAGCTTACAGGGGACGGGTAGAAACTATGGCTACACCTTC.

The CDR3: CASSLLGTVAYEKLFF. For the CDR3, the DNA is TGTGCCAGTAGTCTCCTCGGGACAGTTGCATATGAAAAACTGTTTTTT. The chain uses TRBV19 and TRBJ1-4; 7 bases match TRBD1. CDR3 length: 16 residues. J was trimmed by 6 bases and V by 5 bases; bases with no gene match: 12. Germline V gives CDR1 LNHDA, CDR2 SQIVND (reference sequence).

The V and J genes are TRBV4-3 and TRBJ2-1, with D possibly being TRBD2 (6 bases). V lost 1 base and J 6 bases, leaving 10 bases between the germline ends. CDR3 size: 14 residues. CDR1 and CDR2 (germline): LGHNA, YSLEER. CDR3 residues: CASSQGAGGNEQFF. The CDR3 nucleotides read TGCGCCAGCAGCCAAGGGGCCGGGGGCAATGAGCAGTTCTTC.

The V gene is TRBV2, the J gene TRBJ2-5; weak D call: TRBD1 (6 bases). V lost 3 bases and J 4 bases, leaving 12 bases between the germline ends. This CDR3 has 14 residues. CDR1 SNHLY and CDR2 FYNNEI come from the germline V gene. The CDR3 DNA is TGTGCCAGCAGTGAGATGGACAGAGGAGAGACCCAGTACTTC. This sequence encodes CASSEMDRGETQYF.

The chain employs TRBV19 and TRBJ2-7; no definite D call. Trimming removed 4 bases from V and 7 bases from J, with 17 bases in between. This CDR3 comprises 14 residues. Germline V gene lookup returns CDR1 LNHDA and CDR2 SQIVND (reference sequence). CDR3 region: CASSKDHFGLEQYF. The CDR3 bases are TGTGCCAGTAGTAAGGACCATTTCGGGCTGGAGCAGTACTTC. The full variable domain, completed using reference TRBV19 and TRBJ2-7, is DGGITQSPKYLFRKEGQNVTLSCEQNLNHDAMYWYRQDPGQGLRLIYYSQIVNDFQKGDIAEGYSVSREKKESFPLTVTSAQKNPTAFYLCASSKDHFGLEQYFGPGTRLTVT.

The sample holds a few counts of this clone. The chain employs TRBV10-1 and TRBJ1-2; D call uncertain. Trimming removed 0 bases from V and 5 bases from J, with 7 bases in between. Germline V gene sequence: CDR1 WNHNN, CDR2 SYGVQD (reference sequence). The CDR3 totals 13 residues. CDR3 region: CASSESGGYGYTF. CDR3 in DNA: TGCGCCAGCAGTGAGTCAGGAGGGTATGGCTACACCTTC.

V is TRBV6-5 and J is TRBJ1-2; D is unresolved. The germline V gene encodes CDR1 MNHEY and CDR2 SVGAGI. The CDR3 covers 12 residues. Deletions cut 2 bases from V and 8 bases from J, with 9 bases between. The DNA of the CDR3 is TGTGCCAGCAGTTACGGGGAGTGGGGCTACACCTTC. It specifies CASSYGEWGYTF.

Only one count was recorded for this clone. The chain is built from TRBV7-2 and TRBJ1-5; D not resolved. Germline V gives CDR1 SGHTA, CDR2 FQGNSA. Trimming removed 1 base from V and 5 bases from J, with 6 bases in between. CDR3 length: 13 amino acids. Here the CDR3 DNA reads TGTGCCAGCAGCTTAGGGACGTATCAGCCCCAGCATTTT. Translation gives CASSLGTYQPQHF.

The genes are TRBV4-1 and TRBJ2-3; the D gene is possibly TRBD2 (5 bases). The V end was cut by 1 base, the J end by 3 bases, with 14 bases between. This CDR3 is 16 amino acids long. Germline CDR1 reads MGHRA; CDR2 reads YSYEKL. The CDR3 DNA follows: TGCGCCAGCAGCCAAGTGGCCAGCGGACCTACAGATACGCAGTATTTT. Its translation: CASSQVASGPTDTQYF.

The chain uses TRBV9 and TRBJ2-7, with D perhaps matching TRBD1 (6 bases). The CDR3 spans 15 residues. V was shortened by 2 bases and J by 1 base, with 13 bases between the two germline ends. Germline V lookup: CDR1 SGDLS, CDR2 YYNGEE. The CDR3: CASSVKGVDSYEQYF. The DNA for the CDR3 is TGTGCCAGCAGCGTCAAGGGGGTAGATTCCTACGAGCAGTACTTC.